This T cell receptor (beta chain) was retrieved from a study of PD-1 blockade in classical Hodgkin lymphoma. Produced via immunoSEQ multiplex PCR; TCRdb's table is partial and in-frame only. The sample lists tens of thousands of clones; roughly nine tenths were seen once. Points from the study as a whole: Baseline diversity resembling that of newly diagnosed patients was seen in complete responders.

Germline V gives CDR1 SGHRS, CDR2 YFSETQ. The CDR3 covers 15 residues. V was cut by 2 bases and J by 2 bases, with 12 bases left in between. Relapse was seen in all patients after autologous stem cell transplantation, and brentuximab vedotin exposure was variable. To note about this clone: The antigen is undetermined.

The chain is built from TRBV5-1 and TRBJ2-3; perhaps D is TRBD1 or TRBD2 (5 bases each). This sequence was found in a human donor with classical Hodgkin lymphoma. Specimen: peripheral blood mononuclear cells (PBMCs), collected before the second cycle of nivolumab. This CDR3 is CASSFREKITDTQYF. CDR3 nucleotide sequence: TGCGCCAGCAGCTTCAGGGAGAAGATCACAGATACGCAGTATTTT.